The 20 T cell receptor beta chains below come from one sample, sequenced in a study of CD8 T cells in Susac syndrome. RNA totalling about 0.5 to 1 ug underwent reverse transcription with random hexamers. TCRdb itself ran the immunoSEQ multiplex PCR reads through MiXCR, one entry per CDR3 protein. There are 130,000 or so distinct CDR3 sequences in the sample; roughly 95% occur only once, and over 0.1% lies in the top ten. The sample consisted of CD4+ T cells from PBMCs. These receptors were obtained from a human donor with multiple sclerosis.

V gene TRBV9 combines with J gene TRBJ2-7, with 12 bases identical to TRBD2. The trim removed 2 bases at V and 1 base at J, leaving 4 bases unmatched. There are 16 residues in the CDR3. From germline, CDR1 is SGDLS and CDR2 YYNGEE. The DNA for the CDR3 is TGTGCCAGCAGCGTTGGACTAGCGGGAACATCCTACGAGCAGTACTTC. Encoded protein: CASSVGLAGTSYEQYF.

This chain uses TRBV7-2 with TRBJ2-4; no reliable D call. The length of the CDR3 is 14 residues. Trimming cost V 5 bases and J 9 bases, with 17 bases left between them. CDR1 and CDR2 from the germline V gene are SGHTA and FQGNSA. CDR3 region: CASSPRQWAIIQYF. As DNA, the CDR3 is TGTGCCAGCAGCCCGCGGCAGTGGGCGATCATTCAGTACTTC. The full variable domain, in which reference TRBV7-2 and TRBJ2-4 provide the parts outside the CDR3, is GAGVSQSPSNKVTEKGKDVELRCDPISGHTALYWYRQSLGQGLEFLIYFQGNSAPDKSGLPSDRFSAERTGGSVSTLTIQRTQQEDSAVYLCASSPRQWAIIQYFGAGTRLSVL.

The gene calls are TRBV20-1 and TRBJ1-5, with D tentatively TRBD1 (6 bases). The V end was cut by 6 bases, the J end by 4 bases, with 13 bases between. Germline V CDR1 and CDR2: DFQATT, SNEGSKA (reference sequence). The CDR3 covers 13 residues. CDR3 nucleotide sequence: TGCAGTGCCACCTGGACAGTAAATCAGCCCCAGCATTTT. It codes for CSATWTVNQPQHF.

V usage is TRBV19 and J usage is TRBJ1-1; perhaps TRBD1 as D (5 bases). Trimming removed 9 bases at V and 0 bases at J, with 14 bases between. From germline, CDR1 is LNHDA and CDR2 SQIVND (reference sequence). This CDR3 comprises 14 residues. CDR3 protein: CASRWAGLNTEAFF. DNA for the CDR3: TGTGCCAGCCGGTGGGCGGGGCTGAACACTGAAGCTTTCTTT.

This chain links TRBV3-1 with TRBJ2-1, with a tentative D call TRBD2 (6 bases). V was shortened by 6 bases and J by 0 bases, with 9 bases between the two germline ends. This CDR3 contains 14 residues. Germline loops: CDR1 LGHDT, CDR2 YNNKEL (reference sequence). The CDR3 coding sequence is TGTGCCAGCAGAGGACTAAGCTCCTACAATGAGCAGTTCTTC. It is translated as CASRGLSSYNEQFF.

This chain connects TRBV12-3 or TRBV12-4 to TRBJ2-3; no definite D call. Between the trimmed V and J ends, which lost 7 bases and 2 bases, there was a span of 13 bases. CDR3 length equals 14 residues. The CDR3 sequence: CASKLASYTDTQYF. CDR3 nucleotides: TGTGCCAGCAAGTTAGCCTCATACACAGATACGCAGTATTTT.

The chain uses TRBV20-1 and TRBJ2-7; D is possibly TRBD1 (6 bases). This CDR3 is built from 14 residues. The V gene lost 6 bases and the J gene lost 0 bases, with 15 bases spanning the gap. CDR1 and CDR2 from the germline V gene are DFQATT and SNEGSKA (reference sequence). The CDR3 nucleotides are TGCAGTGCCACCACACAGGGATCCTCCTACGAGCAGTACTTC. Its translation is CSATTQGSSYEQYF.

V usage is TRBV5-8 and J usage is TRBJ2-6; D is possibly TRBD1 (6 bases). CDR3 length: 15 residues. Per germline, CDR1 SGHTS and CDR2 YDEGEE. Trimming left V 4 bases short and J 2 bases short, with 10 bases between. CDR3 residues: CASSAGAPGANVLTF. The CDR3 DNA reads TGTGCCAGCAGCGCAGGGGCGCCTGGGGCCAACGTCCTGACTTTC.

The chain combines TRBV2 with TRBJ2-7; D remains unclear. The CDR3 spans 12 residues. CDR1 is SNHLY and CDR2 is FYNNEI in the germline V gene. V was cut by 0 bases and J by 4 bases, with 4 bases left in between. CDR3 sequence reads: CASSEAGYEQYF. The CDR3, as DNA: TGTGCCAGCAGTGAAGCTGGTTACGAGCAGTACTTC.

V is TRBV7-6 and J is TRBJ1-5; D gene unclear. V dropped 5 bases and J dropped 5 bases, with 22 bases sitting between them. This CDR3 spans 17 amino acids. Germline V gene sequence: CDR1 SGHVS, CDR2 FNYEAQ. As DNA, the CDR3 is TGTGCCAGCAGCGCTACCCCGGGTGCCCGGGTCCATCAGCCCCAGCATTTT. Translation: CASSATPGARVHQPQHF.

The chain uses TRBV3-1 and TRBJ2-1; D might be TRBD1 (6 bases). Trimming stripped 6 bases from V and 8 bases from J, with 17 bases between. The germline CDR1 and CDR2 sequences are LGHDT and YNNKEL (reference sequence). This CDR3 contains 14 residues. Written as DNA, the CDR3 is TGTGCCAGCAGTCGCAGGGGATCTGAGGATGAGCAGTTCTTC. This gives the protein CASSRRGSEDEQFF.

The rearrangement joins TRBV20-1 to TRBJ2-7; 7 bases map to TRBD2. Germline V gene lookup returns CDR1 DFQATT and CDR2 SNEGSKA (reference sequence). The J segment lost 13 bases and the V segment lost 3 bases, leaving 6 bases of the junction unmatched. The CDR3 extends over 10 amino acids. The chain's CDR3 is CSASDGRKYF. The CDR3 bases are TGCAGTGCTAGTGACGGGAGGAAATACTTC.

The V and J genes are TRBV7-8 and TRBJ2-7; the match to TRBD2 covers 8 bases. Germline V gives CDR1 SGHVS, CDR2 FQNEAQ. The CDR3 has 15 amino acids. V was clipped by 5 bases and J by 0 bases; unmatched bases: 6. The CDR3 reads CASSPQRGNSYEQYF. In DNA, the CDR3 is TGTGCCAGCAGCCCACAGCGGGGGAACTCCTACGAGCAGTACTTC.

This sequence joins TRBV27 and TRBJ2-4, with a tentative D call TRBD1 (5 bases). The V end lost 6 bases, the J end lost 0 bases, and 12 bases lay between the germline ends. CDR1 MNHEY and CDR2 SMNVEV come from the germline V gene (reference sequence). The CDR3 extends over 15 amino acids. DNA of the CDR3: TGTGCCAGCAGGCAGGGTTCCCTAGCCAAAAACATTCAGTACTTC. Translating gives CASRQGSLAKNIQYF.

The V gene is TRBV12-3 or TRBV12-4, the J gene TRBJ2-1, with D possibly TRBD2 on 6 matching bases. This CDR3 contains 17 residues. V was pared by 2 bases and J by 0 bases, with 14 bases between. CDR3 sequence (DNA): TGTGCCAGCAGTTTAATGGAGGGTAGGGCCTCCTACAATGAGCAGTTCTTC. Its protein is CASSLMEGRASYNEQFF.

The rearrangement uses TRBV6-5 and TRBJ1-1, with unresolved D. This CDR3 spans 15 amino acids. The V and J ends lost 1 base and 4 bases respectively, with 13 bases between them. Germline V gives CDR1 MNHEY, CDR2 SVGAGI. The CDR3 DNA follows: TGTGCCAGCAGTTACTTCGACTTTCGAGGCACTGAAGCTTTCTTT. As protein: CASSYFDFRGTEAFF.

J is TRBJ1-5 and V is TRBV18; 8 nucleotides line up with TRBD1. V gave up 4 bases and J gave up 3 bases; unmatched junction bases: 11. From germline, CDR1 is KGHSH and CDR2 LQKENI. The CDR3 runs 17 residues. CDR3 sequence reads: CASSLRQGSGYNQPQHF. The DNA of the CDR3 is TGTGCCAGCTCACTTCGACAGGGGTCCGGTTACAATCAGCCCCAGCATTTT. The whole variable domain, remainder taken from reference TRBV18 and TRBJ1-5, is NAGVMQNPRHLVRRRGQEARLRCSPMKGHSHVYWYRQLPEEGLKFMVYLQKENIIDESGMPKERFSAEFPKEGPSILRIQQVVRGDSAAYFCASSLRQGSGYNQPQHFGDGTRLSIL.

The chain uses TRBV4-1 and TRBJ1-5; D not resolved. CDR1 is MGHRA, CDR2 YSYEKL, per germline. V was cut by 2 bases and J by 4 bases, with 9 bases left in between. The CDR3 sequence is 14 residues long. The CDR3 DNA reads TGCGCCAGCAGCCAAATAACGGGGAATCAGCCCCAGCATTTT. It encodes CASSQITGNQPQHF.

V is TRBV19 and J is TRBJ2-3; no clear D gene. The CDR3 has 14 residues. The V gene lost 1 base and the J gene lost 0 bases, with 5 bases spanning the gap. Germline lookup yields CDR1 LNHDA and CDR2 SQIVND (reference sequence). The CDR3 sequence: CASSIGISTDTQYF. The CDR3 DNA sequence: TGTGCCAGTAGTATAGGCATAAGCACAGATACGCAGTATTTT.

The chain joins TRBV24-1 to TRBJ2-3, with 8 positions matching TRBD2. The length of the CDR3 is 18 residues. Germline V CDR1 and CDR2: KGHDR, SFDVKD. J gave up 3 bases and V 3 bases, and 13 bases lay outside the gene matches. The CDR3 coding sequence is TGTGCCACCAGTGATAAAATCAGAGCGGGAGATGCAACAGATACGCAGTATTTT. Translation gives CATSDKIRAGDATDTQYF.